The 4 T cell receptor beta chains below come from one sample, sequenced in a study of radiation and T cells in renal cell carcinoma. Time point denoted: baseline pretreatment blood. Noted treatment: 15 Gy SBRT to primary tumor, nephrectomy 4 weeks later. Clones were sequenced by immunoSEQ multiplex PCR, and TCRdb holds only the in-frame ones, with some missing. The repertoire holds 90,000 to 100,000 clones, with approximately 86% as singletons. The starting material was blood, obtained from a patient whose treatment included radiotherapy and nephrectomy. The receptors here all came from a man aged 45-60 years with renal cell carcinoma.

The chain has TRBV7-3 and TRBJ2-1; no firm D call. The V end lost 5 bases, the J end lost 4 bases, and 15 bases lay between the germline ends. CDR3 length: 15 amino acids. CDR1 and CDR2 from the germline V gene are SGHTA and FQGTGA. Written as DNA, the CDR3 is TGTGCCAGCAGCCTCAACAGTTTAAAGTACAATGAGCAGTTCTTC. Translation: CASSLNSLKYNEQFF.

In regard to this clone: Other nucleotide sequences from this sample produce the same CDR3. This rearrangement joins TRBV4-3 to TRBJ2-3; D gene unclear. The CDR3 sequence is 14 residues long. Germline V CDR1 and CDR2: LGHNA, YSLEER. Trimming left V 1 base short and J 0 bases short, with 5 bases between. The CDR3: CASSQATSTDTQYF. CDR3 sequence (DNA): TGCGCCAGCAGCCAAGCAACTAGCACAGATACGCAGTATTTT.

This chain uses TRBV7-2 with TRBJ1-2; D perhaps matches TRBD1 (5 bases). The V end lost 1 base, the J end lost 1 base, and 10 bases lay between the germline ends. Germline lookup yields CDR1 SGHTA and CDR2 FQGNSA. This CDR3 has 15 amino acids. Here the CDR3 reads CASSLGPGFNYGYTF. CDR3 bases: TGTGCCAGCAGCTTAGGTCCAGGGTTTAACTATGGCTACACCTTC.

The genes are TRBV6-6 and TRBJ1-2; 9 bases fit TRBD1. CDR1 and CDR2 from the germline V gene are MNHNY and SVGAGI (reference sequence). Trimming removed 1 base from V and 4 bases from J; junction bases left unmatched: 4. The CDR3 loop spans 15 amino acids. CDR3 in DNA: TGTGCCAGCAGTTACTGGACAGGGGTATCCTATGGCTACACCTTC. This codes for CASSYWTGVSYGYTF.